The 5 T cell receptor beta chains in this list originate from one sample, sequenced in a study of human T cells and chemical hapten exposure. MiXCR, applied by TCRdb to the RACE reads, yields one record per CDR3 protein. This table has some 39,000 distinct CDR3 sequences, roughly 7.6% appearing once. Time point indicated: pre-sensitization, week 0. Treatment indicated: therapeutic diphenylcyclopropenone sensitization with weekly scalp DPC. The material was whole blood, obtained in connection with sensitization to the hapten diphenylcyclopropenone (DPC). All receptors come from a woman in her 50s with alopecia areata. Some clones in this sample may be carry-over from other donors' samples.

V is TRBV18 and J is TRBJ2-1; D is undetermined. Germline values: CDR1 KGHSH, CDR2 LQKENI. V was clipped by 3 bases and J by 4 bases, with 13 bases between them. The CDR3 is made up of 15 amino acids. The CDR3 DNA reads TGTGCCAGCTCACCTATCTCTGGGCCTTACAATGAGCAGTTCTTC. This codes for CASSPISGPYNEQFF.

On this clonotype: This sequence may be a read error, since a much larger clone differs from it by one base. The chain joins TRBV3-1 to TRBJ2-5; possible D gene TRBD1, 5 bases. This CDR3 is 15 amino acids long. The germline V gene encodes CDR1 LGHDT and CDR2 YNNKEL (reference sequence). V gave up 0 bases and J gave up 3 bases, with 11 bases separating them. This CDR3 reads CASSQDLGREETQYF. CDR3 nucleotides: TGTGCCAGCAGCCAAGATCTGGGCAGGGAAGAGACCCAGTACTTC.

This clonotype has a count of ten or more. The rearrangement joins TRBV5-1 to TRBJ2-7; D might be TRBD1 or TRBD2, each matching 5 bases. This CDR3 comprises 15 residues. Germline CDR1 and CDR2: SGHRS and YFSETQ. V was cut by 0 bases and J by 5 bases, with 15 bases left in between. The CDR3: CASSLAGARANEQYF. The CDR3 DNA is TGCGCCAGCAGCTTGGCCGGGGCAAGGGCAAACGAGCAGTACTTC.

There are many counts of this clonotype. CDR3 DNA: TGTGCCAGCAGCTTACCTGTTACGGGACAGGCGGACTATGGCTACACCTTC. Encoded protein: CASSLPVTGQADYGYTF. J is TRBJ1-2 and V is TRBV7-2, with TRBD1 identical over 8 bases. Germline assignment: CDR1 SGHTA and CDR2 FQGNSA. The CDR3 spans 17 residues. V lost 2 bases, J lost 3 bases, and 11 bases stayed unmatched.

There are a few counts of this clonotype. As DNA, the CDR3 is TGTGCCAGCAGCGAAGGGACTTTCCGCTCTGGGGCCAACGTCCTGACTTTC. Translating it yields CASSEGTFRSGANVLTF. The rearrangement links TRBV9 to TRBJ2-6; possibly TRBD2 for D (6 bases). V was pared by 3 bases and J by 0 bases, with 13 bases between. The CDR3 covers 17 residues. The germline CDR1 and CDR2 sequences are SGDLS and YYNGEE.